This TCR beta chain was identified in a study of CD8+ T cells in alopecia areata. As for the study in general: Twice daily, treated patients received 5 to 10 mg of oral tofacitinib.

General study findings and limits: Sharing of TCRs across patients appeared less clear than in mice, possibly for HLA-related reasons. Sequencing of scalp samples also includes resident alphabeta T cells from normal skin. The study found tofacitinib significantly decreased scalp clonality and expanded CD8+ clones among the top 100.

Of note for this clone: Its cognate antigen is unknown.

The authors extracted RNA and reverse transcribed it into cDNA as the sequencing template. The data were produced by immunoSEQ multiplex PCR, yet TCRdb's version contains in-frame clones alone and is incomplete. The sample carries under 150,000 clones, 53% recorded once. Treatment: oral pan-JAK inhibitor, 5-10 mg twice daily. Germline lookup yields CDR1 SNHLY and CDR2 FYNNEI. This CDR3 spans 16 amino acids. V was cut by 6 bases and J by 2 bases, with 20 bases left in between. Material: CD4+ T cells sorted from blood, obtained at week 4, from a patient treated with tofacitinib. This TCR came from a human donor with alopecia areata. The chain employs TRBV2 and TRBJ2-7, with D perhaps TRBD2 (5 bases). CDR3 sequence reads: CASRADRVPTTYEQYF. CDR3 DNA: TGTGCCAGCAGGGCCGACCGGGTCCCGACTACCTACGAGCAGTACTTC.